The entry below describes one T cell receptor beta chain. The antigen remains undetermined. The data stem from a study of PD-1 blockade in classical Hodgkin lymphoma. Regarding the study as a whole: The origin of the repertoire differences remains undefined, with disease activity or prior therapy as possible causes. Baseline TCR diversity was reportedly lower in newly diagnosed patients than in healthy donors. It was reported as lower still in relapsed/refractory patients.

The time point here: newly diagnosed, previously untreated cHL patient sample. Magnetic negative selection purified CD4+ T cells from thawed PBMCs. PBMCs from patients with newly diagnosed, untreated classical Hodgkin lymphoma served as a comparison group for the relapsed/refractory trial patients. The method was immunoSEQ multiplex PCR; TCRdb's version includes in-frame clones alone and lacks a portion of them. There are about 35,000 clones in the sample; approximately 90% occur only once, and 0.22% lies in the top ten. The CDR3 has 15 residues. Looked up from germline, CDR1 is MGHRA and CDR2 is YSYEKL. With 6 bases removed from V and 9 bases from J, the gap between germline ends came to 21 bases.

Sequenced material: CD4+ T cells from blood. The TCR originated in a human donor with classical Hodgkin lymphoma. This chain connects TRBV4-1 to TRBJ2-1, with D perhaps matching TRBD1 or TRBD2 (7 bases each). The chain's CDR3 is CASRPQGGSWSEQFF. The CDR3 nucleotides are TGCGCCAGCAGGCCCCAGGGGGGGTCCTGGAGTGAGCAGTTCTTC.